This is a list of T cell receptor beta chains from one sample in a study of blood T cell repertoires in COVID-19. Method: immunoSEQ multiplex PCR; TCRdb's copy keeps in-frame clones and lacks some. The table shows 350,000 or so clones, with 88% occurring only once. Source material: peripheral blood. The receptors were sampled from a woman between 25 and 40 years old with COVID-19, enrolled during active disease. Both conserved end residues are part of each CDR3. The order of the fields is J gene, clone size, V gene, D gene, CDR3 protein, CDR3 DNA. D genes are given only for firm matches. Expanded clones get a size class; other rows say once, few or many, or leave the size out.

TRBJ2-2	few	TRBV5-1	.	CASSLISGKNTGELFF	TGCGCCAGCAGCTTAATATCAGGGAAGAACACCGGGGAGCTGTTTTTT
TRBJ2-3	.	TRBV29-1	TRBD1	CSVSDRGVIDTQYF	TGCAGCGTTTCGGACAGGGGGGTGATAGATACGCAGTATTTT
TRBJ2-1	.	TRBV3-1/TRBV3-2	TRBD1	CASSQQPGQRYNEQFF	TGTGCCAGCAGCCAACAGCCGGGACAGAGATACAATGAGCAGTTCTTC
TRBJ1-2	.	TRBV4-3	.	CASSQGRREQNYGYTF	TGCGCCAGCAGCCAAGGAAGGCGGGAACAGAACTATGGCTACACCTTC
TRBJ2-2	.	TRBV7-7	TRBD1	CASSLTGAADTGELFF	TGTGCTAGCAGCCTGACAGGGGCGGCGGACACCGGGGAGCTGTTTTTT
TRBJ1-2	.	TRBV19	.	CASSIFVDTGINYGYTF	TGTGCCAGTAGTATTTTCGTGGATACAGGAATAAACTATGGCTACACCTTC
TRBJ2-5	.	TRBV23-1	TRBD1	CASSPRDSQETQYF	TGCGCCAGCAGTCCCCGGGACAGCCAAGAGACCCAGTACTTC
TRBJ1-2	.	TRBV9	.	CASRRQDYGYTF	TGTGCCAGCAGACGACAGGACTATGGCTACACCTTC
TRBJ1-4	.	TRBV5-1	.	CASRQGQSTATNEKLFF	TGCGCCAGCAGACAAGGACAGAGTACTGCAACTAATGAAAAACTGTTTTTT
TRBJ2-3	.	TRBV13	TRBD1	CASSYRTGNTDTQYF	TGTGCCAGCAGCTACAGGACAGGGAACACAGATACGCAGTATTTT
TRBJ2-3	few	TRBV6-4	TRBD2	CASSDSSGGGAIDTQYF	TGTGCCAGCAGTGACTCGAGCGGCGGGGGGGCCATAGATACGCAGTATTTT
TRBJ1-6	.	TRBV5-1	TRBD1	CASSLAWTGSGSPLHF	TGCGCCAGCAGCTTGGCTTGGACAGGGTCCGGATCACCCCTCCACTTT
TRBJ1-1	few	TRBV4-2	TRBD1	CASSHDRGWVGAFF	TGTGCCAGCAGCCATGACAGGGGCTGGGTGGGGGCTTTCTTT
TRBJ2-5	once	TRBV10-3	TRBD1	CAIRGDRGQWETQYF	TGTGCCATCAGGGGGGACAGGGGGCAGTGGGAGACCCAGTACTTC
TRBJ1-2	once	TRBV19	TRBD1	CASKFRGRKDGYTF	TGTGCCAGTAAGTTCAGGGGGCGAAAGGATGGCTACACCTTC
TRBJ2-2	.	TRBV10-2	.	CASSESGRNTGELFF	TGCGCCAGCAGTGAGTCGGGGCGGAACACCGGGGAGCTGTTTTTT
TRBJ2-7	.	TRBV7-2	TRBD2	CASSLGTSGYYEQYF	TGTGCCAGCAGCTTAGGGACTAGCGGGTACTACGAGCAGTACTTC
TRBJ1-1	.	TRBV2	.	CASKTDMNTEAFF	TGTGCCAGCAAGACAGACATGAACACTGAAGCTTTCTTT
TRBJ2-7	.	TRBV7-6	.	CASSSGQIEQYF	TGTGCCAGCAGCTCGGGACAAATCGAGCAGTACTTC
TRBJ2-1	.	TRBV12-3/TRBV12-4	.	CASSPGTRNEQFF	TGTGCCAGCAGTCCCGGGACTCGCAATGAGCAGTTCTTC
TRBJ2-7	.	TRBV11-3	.	CASSLLAVSYEQYF	TGTGCCAGCAGCTTGTTAGCGGTCTCCTACGAGCAGTACTTC
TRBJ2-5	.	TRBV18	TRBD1	CASSPNRGRGTQYF	TGTGCCAGCTCACCAAACAGGGGGCGCGGGACCCAGTACTTC
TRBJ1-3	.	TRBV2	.	CASSPGGGGNTIYF	TGTGCCAGCAGCCCCGGGGGAGGTGGAAACACCATATATTTT
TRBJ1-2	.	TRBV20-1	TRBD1	CSASGQGAYYGYTF	TGCAGTGCTAGTGGTCAGGGGGCGTACTATGGCTACACCTTC
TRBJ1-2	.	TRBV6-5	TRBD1	CASGLRDRGSGYTF	TGTGCCAGCGGCCTTAGGGACAGGGGAAGTGGCTACACCTTC
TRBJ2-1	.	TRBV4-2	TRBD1	CASSQTPGQGYDEQFF	TGTGCCAGCAGCCAAACCCCGGGACAGGGTTACGATGAGCAGTTCTTC
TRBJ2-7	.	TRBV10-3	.	CAISGWDKTYEQYF	TGTGCCATCAGTGGTTGGGACAAGACCTACGAGCAGTACTTC
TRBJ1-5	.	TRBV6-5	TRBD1	CASKPHRGPNQPQHF	TGTGCCAGCAAACCTCACAGGGGACCCAATCAGCCCCAGCATTTT
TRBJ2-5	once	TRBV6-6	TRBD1	CASRGGQGDLETQYF	TGTGCCAGCAGGGGAGGACAGGGTGATTTAGAGACCCAGTACTTC
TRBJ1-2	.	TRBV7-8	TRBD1	CASTHRTGENYGYTF	TGTGCCAGCACCCATAGGACAGGTGAAAACTATGGCTACACCTTC
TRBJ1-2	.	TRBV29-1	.	CSVVGLGYGYTF	TGCAGCGTTGTAGGACTGGGGTATGGCTACACCTTC
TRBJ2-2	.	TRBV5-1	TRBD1	CASSSGTGALVKFSGELFF	TGCGCCAGCAGCTCCGGGACAGGAGCCCTGGTGAAGTTCTCCGGGGAGCTGTTTTTT
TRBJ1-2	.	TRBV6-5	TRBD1	CASSPQGSDYGYTF	TGTGCCAGCAGCCCACAGGGGAGCGACTATGGCTACACCTTC
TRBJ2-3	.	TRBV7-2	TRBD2	CASSLAIEGLAGPDTQYF	TGTGCCAGCAGCTTAGCGATTGAAGGACTAGCGGGGCCAGATACGCAGTATTTT
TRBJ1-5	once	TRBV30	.	CAWSGEVYQPQHF	TGTGCCTGGAGTGGTGAGGTTTACCAGCCCCAGCATTTT
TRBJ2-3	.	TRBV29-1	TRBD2	CSVKRLAASTDTQYF	TGCAGCGTTAAGCGACTAGCGGCGAGCACAGATACGCAGTATTTT
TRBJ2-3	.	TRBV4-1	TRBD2	CASSQQLAGGPGDTQYF	TGCGCCAGCAGCCAACAACTAGCGGGGGGGCCTGGGGATACGCAGTATTTT
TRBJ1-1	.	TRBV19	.	CASSISGNTEAFF	TGTGCCAGTAGTATATCAGGGAACACTGAAGCTTTCTTT
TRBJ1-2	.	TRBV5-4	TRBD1	CASSLTGGYGGYTF	TGTGCCAGCAGCTTGACAGGGGGCTATGGTGGCTACACCTTC
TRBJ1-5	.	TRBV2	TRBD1	CASSYDRAGSQPQHF	TGTGCCAGCAGCTACGACAGGGCGGGGAGTCAGCCCCAGCATTTT
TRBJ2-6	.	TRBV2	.	CASRRVPGANVLTF	TGTGCCAGCAGGAGGGTTCCTGGGGCCAACGTCCTGACTTTC
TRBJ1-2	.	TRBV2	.	CASSVQGIYGYTF	TGTGCCAGCAGTGTTCAGGGAATCTATGGCTACACCTTC
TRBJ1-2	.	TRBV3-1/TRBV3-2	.	CASSQGRVTGYTF	TGTGCCAGCAGCCAAGGCAGGGTCACTGGCTACACCTTC
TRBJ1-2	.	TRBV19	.	CASSFGMGDGYTF	TGTGCCAGTAGTTTCGGAATGGGAGATGGCTACACCTTC
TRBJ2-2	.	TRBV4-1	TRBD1	CASSQAPRTGNTGELFF	TGCGCCAGCAGCCAAGCCCCAAGGACAGGGAACACCGGGGAGCTGTTTTTT
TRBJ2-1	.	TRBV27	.	CASSLGIRGGQFF	TGTGCCAGCAGTTTAGGCATAAGGGGAGGGCAGTTCTTC
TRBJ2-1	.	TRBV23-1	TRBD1	CASRSWGQGASEQFF	TGCGCCAGCCGCTCTTGGGGACAGGGGGCGAGTGAGCAGTTCTTC
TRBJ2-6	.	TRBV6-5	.	CASTNLAPGANVLTF	TGTGCCAGCACCAATCTAGCCCCCGGGGCCAACGTCCTGACTTTC